The rows below give T cell receptor beta chains drawn from one sample of a study of T cells after yellow fever vaccination. TCRdb called the 5' RACE reads again in MiXCR, with one record for every CDR3 protein. This table has approximately 300,000 distinct CDR3 sequences, around 7% appearing once. The sample consisted of PBMCs, taken 35 to 50 days after the first yellow fever vaccination. The receptors stem from a man younger than 35 who received the YFV17D yellow fever vaccine. The CDR3 runs from the conserved cysteine through the conserved F or W. The order of the fields is D gene, V gene, J gene, clone size, CDR3 protein, CDR3 DNA. A D gene is named only where the DNA matches it firmly. Size is stated for part of the rows, as once, few or many counts, or as a class when the clone is expanded.

.,TRBV10-3,TRBJ1-1,few,CAITPAENTEAFF,TGTGCCATCACCCCGGCGGAGAACACTGAAGCTTTCTTT
.,TRBV4-3,TRBJ2-2,.,CASSQDVWVSFGPLFF,TGCGCCAGCAGCCAAGATGTCTGGGTCAGCTTCGGACCGCTGTTTTTT
TRBD2,TRBV6-2/TRBV6-3,TRBJ2-5,few,CASSLAGRSQETQYF,TGTGCCAGCAGTCTAGCGGGGAGATCCCAAGAGACCCAGTACTTC
.,TRBV7-9,TRBJ2-2,many,CASSFRGSDTGELFF,TGTGCCAGCAGCTTTCGGGGCTCGGACACCGGGGAGCTGTTTTTT
TRBD2,TRBV27,TRBJ2-1,few,CASRISLGRGAYNEQFF,TGTGCCAGCAGGATATCGTTAGGGCGGGGGGCTTACAATGAGCAGTTCTTC
.,TRBV18,TRBJ2-3,many,CASSPPGRTTDTQYF,TGTGCCAGCTCACCACCCGGGCGGACCACAGATACGCAGTATTTT
TRBD2,TRBV20-1,TRBJ2-1,many,CSARGLGVSFEQFF,TGCAGTGCTAGGGGACTAGGTGTTAGCTTTGAGCAGTTCTTC
TRBD2,TRBV5-1,TRBJ2-1,few,CASSLVRLAGGLYNEQFF,TGCGCCAGCAGCTTGGTCCGACTAGCGGGGGGGCTATACAATGAGCAGTTCTTC
.,TRBV4-1,TRBJ2-2,many,CASSQEEHEWTGELFF,TGCGCCAGCAGCCAAGAAGAGCACGAATGGACCGGGGAGCTGTTTTTT
TRBD2,TRBV12-3/TRBV12-4,TRBJ2-5,many,CASSRTSGAPGGTQYF,TGTGCCAGCAGCAGGACTAGCGGGGCCCCTGGGGGGACCCAGTACTTC
TRBD1,TRBV12-3/TRBV12-4,TRBJ1-2,few,CASRTQGVDGYTF,TGTGCCAGCAGAACACAGGGGGTGGATGGCTACACCTTC
.,TRBV5-6,TRBJ2-5,few,CASSARATQYF,TGTGCCAGCAGCGCCCGGGCGACCCAGTACTTC
.,TRBV4-3,TRBJ2-5,.,CASSPVGLVGPDQETQYF,TGCGCCAGCAGCCCCGTGGGACTTGTCGGGCCGGACCAAGAGACCCAGTACTTC